Listed below are T cell receptor beta chains from one sample, sequenced in a study of post-analysis software for immune sequencing data. TCRdb recomputed calls from the PCR reads with MiXCR, one row per CDR3 protein. The data contain roughly 540,000 distinct CDR3 sequences, 30% to 40% of them singletons. The material sequenced was blood. Every receptor here comes from a girl aged 2-17 years with multiple sclerosis. Both conserved end residues are trimmed from each CDR3.

j_call | v_call | cdr3_aa
TRBJ2-1 | TRBV20-1 | SASLGGDEQF
TRBJ1-5 | TRBV27 | ASSFRGLNQPQH
TRBJ1-2 | TRBV11-2 | ASSPAPNYGYT
TRBJ1-2 | TRBV15 | ATSRDQGAGYT
TRBJ2-1 | TRBV28 | ASSFAWPSYNEQF
TRBJ2-7 | TRBV4-1 | ASSQDREAYEQY
TRBJ2-7 | TRBV5-1 | ASSSVAGLDSYEQY
TRBJ2-1 | TRBV27 | ASRTLGPTNEQF
TRBJ1-4 | TRBV5-6 | ASSFRTTNEKLF
TRBJ1-2 | TRBV7-9 | ASKESEYGYT
TRBJ2-1 | TRBV6-5 | ASSPRNSLPYNEQF
TRBJ2-3 | TRBV4-2 | ASRGGRTDTQY
TRBJ1-6 | TRBV5-6 | ASSLSDLTGNSPLH
TRBJ1-1 | TRBV3-1 | ASSLKNEAF
TRBJ2-5 | TRBV3-1 | ASSRRLAGGNFQETQY
TRBJ2-1 | TRBV3-1 | ASSLPLGLGQTNEQF
TRBJ2-5 | TRBV6-5 | ASSYDIAEQETQY
TRBJ2-1 | TRBV20-1 | SARIARGGRNEQF
TRBJ2-1 | TRBV19 | ASSIDPASGGAISYNEQF
TRBJ2-3 | TRBV12-5 | ASGFPGPTDTQY
. | TRBV6-5 | ASKGLLETQY
TRBJ1-1 | TRBV12-3/TRBV12-4 | ASSLGELTEAF
TRBJ1-2 | TRBV7-9 | ASSPDWDRHYGYT
TRBJ2-7 | TRBV6-5 | ASSFIAGTVSNEQY
TRBJ1-6 | TRBV5-1 | ASSLGVGGANSPLH
TRBJ2-5 | TRBV7-9 | ASSSVREGETQY
. | TRBV24-1 | ATSDRSGATYEQY
TRBJ1-1 | TRBV29-1 | SVFRRGTMNTEAF
TRBJ2-5 | TRBV11-2 | ASSPTGEETQY
TRBJ1-1 | TRBV20-1 | SARPTGANMNTEAF
TRBJ1-1 | TRBV6-2/TRBV6-3 | ASSTWVGEAF
TRBJ2-4 | TRBV27 | ASRAGFSKNIQY
TRBJ1-2 | TRBV28 | ASSQTLADFLYGYT
TRBJ2-3 | TRBV7-2 | ASSRQGGEVDTQY
TRBJ2-7 | TRBV7-3 | ASSLGVGLYEQY
TRBJ2-3 | TRBV20-1 | SARAPGLAADTQY
TRBJ2-5 | TRBV20-1 | SATGTAEETQY
TRBJ2-6 | TRBV11-3 | ASSGSGGSGANVRT
TRBJ2-7 | TRBV29-1 | SVVSAGYPYEQY
TRBJ2-3 | TRBV6-6 | ASTLRPDTQY
TRBJ2-1 | TRBV7-3 | ASSSSRQTYNEQF
TRBJ2-1 | TRBV9 | ASSVETGQVPNNEQF
TRBJ2-3 | TRBV2 | ASRGVDFTDTQY
TRBJ2-1 | TRBV14 | ASSLVGGRYNEQF